The clone carrying this TCR beta chain was seen more than once but under ten times. Together with a sample-barcoded 5' primer, a J-beta primer mix was included in a second PCR lasting about 7 to 11 cycles. A template-switch adaptor containing 12 random nucleotides labeled each cDNA molecule. Every sample gave at least 2.5 million paired-end reads containing CDR3. Via MiXCR, TCRdb re-called the 5' RACE reads, giving one row per CDR3 protein. The sample includes roughly 500,000 distinct CDR3 sequences, roughly a quarter seen only once; the top ten take approximately 17%. This entry belongs to a study of blood T cells in healthy people across ages. Approximately 9.7 milliliters was the volume of peripheral blood drawn from each donor. Total RNA, at least 6 micrograms per sample, was extracted from PBMCs. This CDR3 has 15 amino acids. The J segment lost 8 bases and the V segment lost 3 bases, leaving 4 bases of the junction unmatched. Germline loops: CDR1 LGHNA, CDR2 YSLEER.

The source of this sequence is a woman between 65 and 79 years old in good health. The rearrangement uses TRBV4-3 and TRBJ1-4; 12 bases align to TRBD1. The source material was blood. The CDR3 DNA follows: TGCGCCAGCAGCCAGTACGGGACAGGGGGCGAAAAACTGTTTTTT. As protein: CASSQYGTGGEKLFF.